This T cell receptor beta chain was retrieved from a study of blood T cell repertoires in COVID-19. Study-wide context: Acute and convalescent COVID-19 specimens originated in the United States, Italy and Spain. From T cells, B-cell-depleted T cells, or PBMCs came the material, which was cDNA or gDNA.

In the original workflow: Counts of nucleated cells, estimated from reference gene primer amplification, were obtained. Sequenced by immunoSEQ multiplex PCR; TCRdb stores in-frame clones only, minus some. From that table come the V and J calls and clone size; the DNA was used to work out D and trimming. The sample shows some 40,000 clones, approximately 80% of them seen only once. The V gene's germline CDR1 is SSHAT and CDR2 FNYEAQ (reference sequence). The CDR3 covers 15 residues. On this clone: An end of the junction differs from the germline gene, which may be a read error.

Material for sequencing was peripheral blood. The chain has TRBV7-7 and TRBJ2-5; 7 nucleotides agree with TRBD2. The sequence was collected from a human donor in a cohort sampled during active COVID-19. The CDR3 region has the DNA TGTGCTAGCAGCTTAGGAGCGGGGTACCAAGAGACCCAGTACTTC. Amino acid sequence: CASSLGAGYQETQYF.